This T cell receptor (beta chain) stems from a study of OX40 agonist ivuxolimab in advanced cancers. Looking at the study overall: From about 23 to 85 years was the age range, with a mean of roughly 64 years, and around 84% were male.

Some clones are missing from TCRdb's copy, which holds only in-frame ones; the method was immunoSEQ multiplex PCR. Here the sample spans 55,000 to 60,000 clones, about 81% being singletons. Germline assignment: CDR1 SGHRS and CDR2 YFSETQ. With 4 bases removed from V and 4 bases from J, the gap between germline ends came to 14 bases. The CDR3 runs 15 residues. This clonotype originated in an adult with an advanced solid tumor such as melanoma, head and neck, liver or kidney cancer. This sequence joins TRBV5-1 and TRBJ2-2; D possibly corresponds to TRBD1 (6 bases). The sample was CD4+ or CD8+ T cells sorted from blood, taken in a trial of the OX40 agonist ivuxolimab. DNA for the CDR3: TGCGCCAGCAGCCTAGCTGGGGGCGTCACCGGGGAGCTGTTTTTT. It encodes CASSLAGGVTGELFF.